The 6 T cell receptor beta chains presented below share a single source sample, sequenced in a study of shared clonotypes between healthy human individuals. Libraries were prepared by immunoSEQ multiplex PCR; TCRdb keeps only in-frame clonotypes and omits some of them. The table includes about a million clones, approximately 80% detected once. The sequenced sample was memory CD4+ T cells from PBMCs. Subset noted: CD45RA-negative fraction. Receptors originate from a man aged 18 to 35 in good health. Some clones in this sample may be carry-over from other donors' samples.

The rearrangement links TRBV18 to TRBJ2-3; 9 bases match TRBD2. CDR1 and CDR2 from the germline V gene are KGHSH and LQKENI. This CDR3 is built from 17 residues. V gave up 4 bases and J gave up 2 bases; unmatched junction bases: 10. DNA of the CDR3: TGTGCCAGCTCACGCAAGGGGCTAGCGGGAAACACAGATACGCAGTATTTT. This translates into CASSRKGLAGNTDTQYF.

As concerns this clone: Since a much larger clone is just one base distant, this may be a read error. Different DNA sequences within this sample yield the same CDR3. The V call is TRBV7-9, the J call TRBJ2-2; D remains ambiguous. Germline V gives CDR1 SEHNR, CDR2 FQNEAQ (reference sequence). This CDR3 is built from 14 residues. Trimming shortened V by 5 bases and J by 1 base, and 8 bases separated the two germline ends. This chain's CDR3 is CASSLSGNTGELFF. CDR3 bases: TGTGCCAGCAGCCTATCGGGGAACACCGGGGAGCTGTTTTTT.

The CDR3 loop reads CASSTNRGRDYGYTF. CDR3 coding DNA: TGTGCCAGCAGTACGAACAGGGGCAGGGACTATGGCTACACCTTC. This rearrangement joins TRBV11-2 to TRBJ1-2, with 7 bases matching TRBD1. J was trimmed by 3 bases and V by 6 bases; bases with no gene match: 10. The CDR3 contains 15 residues. CDR1 is SGHAT, CDR2 FQNNGV, per germline. Looking up the rest from reference TRBV11-2 and TRBJ1-2 gives the full variable domain: EAGVAQSPRYKIIEKRQSVAFWCNPISGHATLYWYQQILGQGPKLLIQFQNNGVVDDSQLPKDRFSAERLKGVDSTLKIQPAKLEDSAVYLCASSTNRGRDYGYTFGSGTRLTVV.

This chain uses TRBV6-4 with TRBJ2-2, with TRBD1 identical over 8 bases. Germline V gene data show CDR1 as MRHNA and CDR2 as SNTAGT. The CDR3 length is 14 residues. Losses at the gene ends were 6 bases for V and 4 bases for J; bases not matched to a gene: 4. The CDR3 coding sequence is TGTGCCAGCAGGACAGGGGAAGGCACCGGGGAGCTGTTTTTT. This encodes CASRTGEGTGELFF.

The chain recombines TRBV5-1 with TRBJ2-2, with TRBD2 matching over 9 bases. The CDR3 runs 16 residues. The ends lost 0 bases at V and 1 base at J; junction bases unmatched: 1. Germline CDR1 reads SGHRS; CDR2 reads YFSETQ. The CDR3 region has the DNA TGCGCCAGCAGCTTGGAGACTAGCGGGAACACCGGGGAGCTGTTTTTT. This sequence encodes CASSLETSGNTGELFF.

This chain links TRBV30 with TRBJ2-3, with 9 bases matching TRBD2. Germline loops: CDR1 GTSNPN, CDR2 SVGIG (reference sequence). Trimming cost V 2 bases and J 4 bases; bases outside gene matches: 1. This CDR3 has 13 amino acids. The CDR3 region has the DNA TGTGCCTGGAGTCTAGCGGGACCAGATACGCAGTATTTT. Its protein product is CAWSLAGPDTQYF.